This TCR beta chain originates from a study of OX40 agonist ivuxolimab in advanced cancers. Study-level background: Ivuxolimab, which targeted the costimulatory receptor OX40 (CD134), was an agonistic, fully human IgG2 monoclonal antibody. Intravenous ivuxolimab was administered to patients every 2 weeks at six dose levels: 0.01, 0.1, 0.3, 1.5, 3 and 10 mg/kg. Of the 50 to 55 patients in dose escalation, about 20 had hepatocellular carcinoma, about 15 had melanoma, 9 had renal cell carcinoma and 9 had head and neck cancer. In the dose-escalation cohort, approximately 82% of patients were male, and the mean age was approximately 60 years with a range of about 20 to 80. Prior anti-PD-1, anti-PD-L1 or anti-CTLA-4 therapy was permitted, and approximately 42% of dose-escalation patients had received checkpoint inhibitors. The monotherapy dose-escalation portion (N of about 47 patients) of the phase I ivuxolimab trial is reported in the paper. Peripheral TCRbeta sequencing aimed to test whether ivuxolimab altered TCR sequence diversity and caused clonal T-cell expansion. Partial responses were achieved by three dose-escalation patients, of whom one had hepatocellular carcinoma and two had cutaneous melanoma. Study-level results and caveats: After ivuxolimab, CD8+ T cells had more expanded clones than CD4+ T cells on average. Antigen specificity was not determined for the clonally expanded peripheral T cells. At doses of 0.1 to 3.0 mg/kg, clonal expansion of both CD4+ and CD8+ T cells in blood was seen between baseline and week 6. Low levels of normalized T-cell clonal expansion were also seen in some patients who did not respond. In partial responders in the 0.1-3.0 mg/kg groups, normalized peripheral clonal expansion was found to be among the lowest, especially among CD8+ T cells.

A note on this clone: The antigen it binds to is not known. It has no much larger one-base neighbor in the sample; base qualities were not kept.

To sequence the TCRbeta CDR3 region, genomic DNA was isolated from the sorted cells. TCRbeta CDR3 regions were sequenced using the immunoSEQ Assay. TCRdb took over this immuneACCESS table, retaining in-frame rearrangements with V and J assigned. Such tables are incomplete; in checked studies, under half of the missing clones stem from an unresolved V gene, and the remainder is unexplained. Counted in this sample were 70,000 or so clones; 92% of them appeared once. The top ten clones comprise 6% to 8.5% of the sample. The trial excluded patients who had a history of autoimmune disease or were on systemic immunosuppression. Peripheral blood for TCR sequencing was drawn from every dose cohort at baseline, at cycle 4 day 1 and at cycle 7 day 1. Samples came from an open-label, multicenter, first-in-human phase I dose-escalation trial of ivuxolimab. Adults with locally advanced or metastatic melanoma, renal cell carcinoma, hepatocellular carcinoma or head and neck squamous cell carcinoma were enrolled in the trial. Before TCR sequencing, CD4+ T cells and CD8+ T cells from peripheral blood were sorted into separate populations.

For CDR1 and CDR2, the germline V gene lists SGHRS and YFSETQ. The CDR3 starts with the cysteine, ends with the phenylalanine, and has 17 residues. Kept here is only the CDR3 DNA, which spans 51 bases and is read in frame from base 1. A distance of 13 bases separates the germline ends of V and J, which lose 0 bases and 0 bases respectively. The chain is made from TRBV5-1 and TRBJ2-1; the D gene could be either TRBD1 or TRBD2, each agreeing at 5 bases. The sequence was collected from an adult with an advanced solid tumor such as melanoma, head and neck, liver or kidney cancer. Sequencing used CD4+ or CD8+ T cells sorted from blood, obtained in a trial of the OX40 agonist ivuxolimab. The sequenced DNA: TGCGCCAGCAGCTTGGCCTCGGGGACCCTCTCCTACAATGAGCAGTTCTTC. It translates to CASSLASGTLSYNEQFF. Where the CDR3 stops, the reference TRBV5-1 and TRBJ2-1 genes take over; the full variable domain is KAGVTQTPRYLIKTRGQQVTLSCSPISGHRSVSWYQQTPGQGLQFLFEYFSETQRNKGNFPGRFSGRQFSNSRSEMNVSTLELGDSALYLCASSLASGTLSYNEQFFGPGTRLTVL.